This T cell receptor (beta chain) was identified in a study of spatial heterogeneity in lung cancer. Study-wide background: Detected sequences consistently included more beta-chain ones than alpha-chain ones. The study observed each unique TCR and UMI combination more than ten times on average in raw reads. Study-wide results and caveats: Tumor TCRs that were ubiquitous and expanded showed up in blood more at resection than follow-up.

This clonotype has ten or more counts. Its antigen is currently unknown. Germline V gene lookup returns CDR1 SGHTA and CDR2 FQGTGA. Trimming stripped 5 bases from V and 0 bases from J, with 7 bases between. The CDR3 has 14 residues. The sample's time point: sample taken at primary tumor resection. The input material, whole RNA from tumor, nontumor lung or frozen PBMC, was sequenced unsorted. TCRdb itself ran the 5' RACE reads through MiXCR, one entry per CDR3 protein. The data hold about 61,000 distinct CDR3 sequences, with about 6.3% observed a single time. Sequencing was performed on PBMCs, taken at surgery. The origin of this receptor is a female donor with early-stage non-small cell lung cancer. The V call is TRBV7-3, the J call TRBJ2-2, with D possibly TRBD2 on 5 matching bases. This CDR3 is CASSLAANTGELFF. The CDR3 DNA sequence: TGTGCCAGCAGCCTAGCAGCGAACACCGGGGAGCTGTTTTTT.